This T cell receptor (beta chain) is drawn from a study of CD8 T cells in Susac syndrome. In blood CD8+ and CD4+ T cells, TCR beta underwent sequencing. The CDR3 is made up of 16 amino acids. Germline assignment: CDR1 SEHNR and CDR2 FQNEAQ (reference sequence). The V end was cut by 1 base, the J end by 0 bases, with 13 bases between. After extraction with the RNeasy kit, about 0.5 to 1 ug of the RNA was reverse transcribed using random hexamers. TCRdb passed the immunoSEQ multiplex PCR reads through MiXCR, listing each CDR3 protein once. The profile shows 250,000 to 300,000 distinct CDR3 sequences, about 85% of them singletons.

The specimen was CD8+ T cells from PBMCs. The TCR comes from a human donor with multiple sclerosis. This chain joins TRBV7-9 and TRBJ2-7; D gene ambiguous. CDR3 region: CASSLGRRKISYEQYF. CDR3 DNA sequence: TGTGCCAGCAGCTTAGGTCGGCGGAAAATCTCCTACGAGCAGTACTTC.